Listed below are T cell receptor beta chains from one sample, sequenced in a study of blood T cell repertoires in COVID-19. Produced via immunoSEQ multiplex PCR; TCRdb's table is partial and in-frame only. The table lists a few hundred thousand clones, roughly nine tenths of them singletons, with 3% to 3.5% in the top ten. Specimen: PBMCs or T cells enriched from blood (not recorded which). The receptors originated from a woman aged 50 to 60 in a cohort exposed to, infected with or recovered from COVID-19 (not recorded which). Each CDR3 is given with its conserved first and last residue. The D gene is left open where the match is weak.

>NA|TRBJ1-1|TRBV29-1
CSARGGNTEAFF
TGCAGCGCCCGAGGGGGGAACACTGAAGCTTTCTTT
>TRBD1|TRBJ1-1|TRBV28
CASSPIHGTENTEAFF
TGTGCCAGCAGTCCTATTCATGGGACAGAAAACACTGAAGCTTTCTTT
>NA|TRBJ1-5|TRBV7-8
CASSSSTGNSNQPQHF
TGTGCCAGCAGCTCATCAACAGGGAATAGCAATCAGCCCCAGCATTTT
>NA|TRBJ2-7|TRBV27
CASSRSPSSSYEQYF
TGTGCCAGCAGCAGATCCCCATCAAGCTCCTACGAGCAGTACTTC
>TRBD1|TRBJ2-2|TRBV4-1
CASSQATGARTGELFF
TGCGCCAGCAGCCAGGCCACAGGGGCCAGGACCGGGGAGCTGTTTTTT
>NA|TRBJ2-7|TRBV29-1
CSVESGTPSYEQYF
TGCAGCGTTGAATCCGGGACACCCTCCTACGAGCAGTACTTC
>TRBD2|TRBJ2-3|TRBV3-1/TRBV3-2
CASSPTSGGIDTQYF
TGTGCCAGCAGCCCGACTAGCGGGGGGATTGATACGCAGTATTTT
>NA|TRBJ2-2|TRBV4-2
CASSHPANTGELFF
TGTGCCAGCAGCCATCCCGCGAACACCGGGGAGCTGTTTTTT
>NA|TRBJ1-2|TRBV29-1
CSAKITGYHGYTF
TGCAGCGCCAAAATAACAGGGTACCATGGCTACACCTTC
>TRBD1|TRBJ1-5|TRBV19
CASSRGEIGLGVNQPQHF
TGTGCCAGTAGCAGGGGGGAAATTGGTTTAGGGGTCAATCAGCCCCAGCATTTT
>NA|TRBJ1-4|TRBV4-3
CASSQDWQDNEKLFF
TGCGCCAGCAGCCAAGATTGGCAGGATAATGAAAAACTGTTTTTT
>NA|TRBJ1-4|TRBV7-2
CASSPGQLSANEKLFF
TGTGCCAGCAGCCCAGGACAGTTATCGGCTAATGAAAAACTGTTTTTT
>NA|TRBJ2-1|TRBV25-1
CASSGSREQFF
TGTGCCAGCAGTGGTTCTCGTGAGCAGTTCTTC
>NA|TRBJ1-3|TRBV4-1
CASSPRDNSGNTIYF
TGCGCCAGCAGCCCCCGGGACAACTCTGGAAACACCATATATTTT
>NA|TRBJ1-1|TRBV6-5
CASENRPIEEAFF
TGTGCCAGCGAGAACAGGCCCATAGAGGAAGCTTTCTTT
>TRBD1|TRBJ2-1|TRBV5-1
CASSFTGTGLGEQFF
TGCGCCAGCAGCTTCACCGGGACAGGGCTTGGGGAGCAGTTCTTC
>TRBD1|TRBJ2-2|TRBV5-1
CASSLGQGSTGELFF
TGCGCCAGCAGCTTGGGACAGGGCAGCACCGGGGAGCTGTTTTTT
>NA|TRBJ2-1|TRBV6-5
CASSYTGSSYNEQFF
TGTGCCAGCAGTTACACAGGGTCATCCTACAATGAGCAGTTCTTC
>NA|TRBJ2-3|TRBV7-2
CASSLGLYTDTQYF
TGTGCCAGCAGCCTGGGACTTTACACAGATACGCAGTATTTT
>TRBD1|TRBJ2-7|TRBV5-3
CARSRGGQALYEQYF
TGTGCCAGAAGCCGCGGTGGACAGGCCCTCTACGAGCAGTACTTC
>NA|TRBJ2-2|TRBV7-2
CASSPPGSWGELFF
TGTGCCAGCAGCCCCCCGGGTTCTTGGGGGGAGCTGTTTTTT
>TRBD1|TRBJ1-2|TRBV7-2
CASSLTGVGGYTF
TGTGCCAGCAGCCTAACAGGGGTTGGAGGCTACACCTTC
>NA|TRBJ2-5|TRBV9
CASSVSPSEGETQYF
TGTGCCAGCAGCGTAAGCCCTAGCGAGGGAGAGACCCAGTACTTC
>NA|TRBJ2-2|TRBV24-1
CATSDPKSGTGGTGELFF
TGTGCCACCAGTGATCCGAAGAGCGGGACAGGAGGCACCGGGGAGCTGTTTTTT